The 26 T cell receptor beta chains given below trace back to one sample, sequenced in a study of T cells in Graves' hyperthyroidism and ophthalmopathy. The CDR3 regions of TCR beta were amplified from RNA transcripts. A set of HTBI primers served as the primers for a first-round RT-PCR of the TCR CDR3. MiXCR, run by TCRdb on the multiplex PCR reads, gives a single entry per CDR3 protein. This sample carries roughly 500,000 distinct CDR3 sequences, around a fifth of them seen once, and the ten largest clones take 49%. Sequencing was performed on blood. These receptors were obtained from an older woman with Graves' ophthalmopathy.

The genes are TRBV16 and TRBJ1-5; D is unresolved. Germline-derived CDR1 and CDR2 are KGHSY and FQNENV. Trimming left V 0 bases short and J 2 bases short, with 5 bases between. There are 14 residues in the CDR3. In DNA, the CDR3 is TGTGCCAGCAGCCAATCAACAGGCAATCAGCCCCAGCATTTT. This encodes CASSQSTGNQPQHF. The full variable domain, rest sourced from reference TRBV16 and TRBJ1-5, is GEEVAQTPKHLVRGEGQKAKLYCAPIKGHSYVFWYQQVLKNEFKFLISFQNENVFDETGMPKERFSAKCLPNSPCSLEIQATKLEDSAVYFCASSQSTGNQPQHFGDGTRLSIL.

This chain joins TRBV20-1 and TRBJ2-7; TRBD2 agrees at 9 bases. V lost 5 bases to trimming and J lost 1 base; unmatched junction nucleotides: 6. CDR3 size: 14 residues. The V gene's germline CDR1 is DFQATT and CDR2 SNEGSKA (reference sequence). CDR3 sequence: CSAGTSLRSYEQYF. DNA for the CDR3: TGCAGTGCTGGGACTAGCCTTCGGTCCTACGAGCAGTACTTC.

The chain recombines TRBV29-1 with TRBJ2-7; 12 bases agree with TRBD2. In germline, CDR1 is SQVTM, CDR2 ANQGSEA. The CDR3 extends over 13 amino acids. The V and J ends lost 6 bases and 6 bases, in that order; junction bases with no gene match: 6. The CDR3 sequence is CSVRLAGEGEQYF. The CDR3 coding sequence is TGCAGCGTAAGACTAGCGGGAGAAGGCGAGCAGTACTTC.

The gene calls are TRBV28 and TRBJ1-5, with TRBD1 matching over 11 bases. CDR3 length: 16 residues. CDR1 is MDHEN, CDR2 SYDVKM, per germline. The V and J ends lost 5 bases and 5 bases, in that order; junction bases with no gene match: 8. The CDR3 loop reads CASSAPGQGAHQPQHF. In DNA form, the CDR3 reads TGTGCCAGCAGTGCTCCAGGACAGGGGGCGCATCAGCCCCAGCATTTT.

The rearrangement uses TRBV2 and TRBJ2-3; D possibly corresponds to TRBD2 (5 bases). V lost 2 bases to trimming and J lost 2 bases, with 11 bases between them. This CDR3 has 15 amino acids. Per the germline V gene, CDR1 is SNHLY and CDR2 is FYNNEI. The CDR3 region is CASSEPLATTDTQYF. The CDR3 nucleotides are TGTGCCAGCAGTGAACCTCTAGCTACCACAGATACGCAGTATTTT.

The chain carries TRBV6-4 and TRBJ2-7, with 8 positions matching TRBD2. Germline V gene data show CDR1 as MRHNA and CDR2 as SNTAGT. CDR3 length: 13 residues. J gave up 3 bases and V 10 bases, and 8 bases lay outside the gene matches. The CDR3 bases are TGTGCCAACACTAGCGGCGAACGCTACGAGCAGTACTTC. Its translation is CANTSGERYEQYF.

This clonotype was detected many times. V gene TRBV7-2 combines with J gene TRBJ2-5, with 8 bases matching TRBD1. The germline V gene has CDR1 SGHTA and CDR2 FQGNSA. V lost 4 bases, J lost 5 bases, and 3 bases stayed unmatched. CDR3 length: 13 residues. The CDR3 DNA sequence: TGTGCCAGCAGCTCCCGGACAGGGGAGACCCAGTACTTC. Residues: CASSSRTGETQYF.

Many counts were recorded for this clonotype. As DNA, the CDR3 is TGTGCCAGCAGCTCGTCTAGGGTTTGGCAGTTCTTC. Its translation is CASSSSRVWQFF. The V gene is TRBV28, the J gene TRBJ2-1; no definite D call. Trimming removed 6 bases from V and 12 bases from J, with 15 bases in between. There are 12 residues in the CDR3. Germline V CDR1 and CDR2: MDHEN, SYDVKM.

This clonotype was seen many times. The rearrangement joins TRBV3-1 to TRBJ2-5; possibly TRBD1 or TRBD2 for D (5 bases each). CDR1 and CDR2 from the germline V gene are LGHDT and YNNKEL (reference sequence). V gave up 1 base and J gave up 0 bases, with 9 bases separating them. CDR3 length equals 15 residues. In DNA form, the CDR3 reads TGTGCCAGCAGCCAAGGGGGGTCGTACCAAGAGACCCAGTACTTC. Translating it yields CASSQGGSYQETQYF.

Only a few counts were recorded for this clonotype. The chain has TRBV12-5 and TRBJ2-2; possible D gene TRBD2, 5 bases. This CDR3 region has 13 residues. The V gene's germline CDR1 is LGHNT and CDR2 FRNRAP. V lost 1 base to trimming and J lost 7 bases, with 7 bases between them. This CDR3 reads CASGLGTLGELFF. The CDR3 nucleotides read TGTGCTAGTGGTTTGGGGACTCTCGGGGAGCTGTTTTTT. Combining the CDR3 with reference TRBV12-5 and TRBJ2-2 gives the whole variable domain DARVTQTPRHKVTEMGQEVTMRCQPILGHNTVFWYRQTMMQGLELLAYFRNRAPLDDSGMPKDRFSAEMPDATLATLKIQPSEPRDSAVYFCASGLGTLGELFFGEGSRLTVL.

The chain employs TRBV25-1 and TRBJ2-1; the match to TRBD1 covers 10 bases. This CDR3 is 14 amino acids long. J was trimmed by 7 bases and V by 6 bases; bases with no gene match: 6. Germline V lookup: CDR1 MGHDK, CDR2 SYGVNS. CDR3 residues: CASSLGTGVNEQFF. The DNA for the CDR3 is TGTGCCAGCAGCCTCGGGACAGGGGTTAATGAGCAGTTCTTC.

The chain carries TRBV18 and TRBJ1-6, with D perhaps matching TRBD1 (6 bases). The CDR3 spans 17 residues. Germline lookup yields CDR1 KGHSH and CDR2 LQKENI. V lost 3 bases and J 0 bases, leaving 12 bases between the germline ends. The DNA of the CDR3 is TGTGCCAGCTCACCGGGACATCAGAGCTCCTATAATTCACCCCTCCACTTT. This gives the protein CASSPGHQSSYNSPLHF.

This clonotype has ten or more counts. V usage is TRBV20-1 and J usage is TRBJ2-1, with 11 bases fitting TRBD2. Per germline, CDR1 DFQATT and CDR2 SNEGSKA (reference sequence). This CDR3 contains 14 residues. Trimming removed 2 bases from V and 5 bases from J; junction bases left unmatched: 2. The CDR3 DNA reads TGCAGTGCTAGACCGGGACTAGCGGACAATGAGCAGTTCTTC. Translating gives CSARPGLADNEQFF.

The chain is built from TRBV11-2 and TRBJ2-4; perhaps TRBD1 as D (5 bases). CDR3 length: 16 residues. Trimming removed 5 bases at V and 1 base at J, with 15 bases between. CDR1 SGHAT and CDR2 FQNNGV come from the germline V gene. The CDR3, as DNA: TGTGCCAGCAGCACCTGGGGCCGCACGGCCAAAAACATTCAGTACTTC. This sequence encodes CASSTWGRTAKNIQYF.

CDR3 coding DNA: TGTGCCAGCTCCCAAGACTATAGCTCCTACAATGAGCAGTTCTTC. It translates to CASSQDYSSYNEQFF. The V gene is TRBV18, the J gene TRBJ2-1, with a weak D call TRBD2 (5 bases). The germline V gene encodes CDR1 KGHSH and CDR2 LQKENI. The CDR3 runs to 15 residues. Trimming shortened V by 6 bases and J by 0 bases, and 12 bases separated the two germline ends.

The sample holds a few counts of this clonotype. V gene TRBV27 combines with J gene TRBJ2-1, with 9 positions matching TRBD1. There are 16 residues in the CDR3. Trimming removed 5 bases from V and 4 bases from J; junction bases left unmatched: 9. Per the germline V gene, CDR1 is MNHEY and CDR2 is SMNVEV (reference sequence). This CDR3 reads CASSILPGQGYNEQFF. The DNA of the CDR3 is TGTGCCAGCAGTATCCTACCGGGACAGGGATACAATGAGCAGTTCTTC.

This clonotype has at least ten counts. V and J are TRBV28 and TRBJ2-1; D remains unclear. Per the germline V gene, CDR1 is MDHEN and CDR2 is SYDVKM. The CDR3 has 15 residues. Trimming took off 10 bases at V and 8 bases at J, with 24 bases between the two ends. CDR3 sequence: CATLRPLGYNHEQFF. The CDR3 DNA reads TGTGCCACCTTAAGACCACTGGGTTATAATCATGAGCAGTTCTTC.

The chain combines TRBV12-3 or TRBV12-4 with TRBJ2-3; D is ambiguous. CDR3 length: 13 residues. The V end was cut by 6 bases, the J end by 10 bases, with 17 bases between. CDR3 in DNA: TGTGCCAGCAGCCAAGTCCCCAAACGGGCGCAGTATTTT. This encodes CASSQVPKRAQYF.

The chain employs TRBV3-1 and TRBJ1-1, with TRBD1 matching over 10 bases. CDR1 is LGHDT, CDR2 YNNKEL, per germline (reference sequence). The CDR3 is 16 residues long. J lost 3 bases, V lost 5 bases, and 9 bases had no gene match. The CDR3 DNA follows: TGTGCCAGCAGCTCCGGGACAGGGGCTTGGTACACTGAAGCTTTCTTT. Amino acid sequence: CASSSGTGAWYTEAFF.

This clonotype was seen more than once but under ten times. This sequence joins TRBV29-1 and TRBJ2-3; 7 bases agree with TRBD2. J lost 7 bases, V lost 7 bases, and 11 bases had no gene match. Germline V lookup: CDR1 SQVTM, CDR2 ANQGSEA. The CDR3 sequence is 13 residues long. The DNA for the CDR3 is TGCAGCGACCGGCTGGCGGGAGTGTATACGCAGTATTTT. Translating it yields CSDRLAGVYTQYF.

The rearrangement links TRBV18 to TRBJ1-1, with a possible D match to TRBD1 (6 bases). The CDR3 is 14 amino acids. The germline gives CDR1 KGHSH, CDR2 LQKENI. Trimming pared 1 base from V and 3 bases from J, leaving 9 bases between. The CDR3 protein is CASSPQRGDTEAFF. Here the CDR3 DNA reads TGTGCCAGCTCACCACAGAGGGGGGACACTGAAGCTTTCTTT.

This clonotype was picked up many times. V usage is TRBV2 and J usage is TRBJ1-2; 8 bases agree with TRBD1. In germline, CDR1 is SNHLY, CDR2 FYNNEI. V trimming: 6 bases; J trimming: 5 bases; junction bases outside the gene matches: 11. The CDR3 has 15 amino acids. The CDR3 loop reads CASRGADDRGYGYTF. CDR3 nucleotide sequence: TGTGCCAGCAGAGGGGCCGACGACAGGGGTTATGGCTACACCTTC.

V is TRBV7-3 and J is TRBJ2-2; TRBD2 might be the D (5 bases). Per germline, CDR1 SGHTA and CDR2 FQGTGA. V lost 1 base and J lost 7, with 16 bases in between. The CDR3 loop spans 16 amino acids. The CDR3 spells CASSLIRRDRGGELFF. The CDR3 DNA follows: TGTGCCAGCAGCTTAATTCGCCGAGACCGGGGCGGGGAGCTGTTTTTT.

Comments on this clonotype: This clone may be a read error of a much larger clone one base away. The chain has TRBV11-2 and TRBJ2-1; D could derive from TRBD1 or TRBD2 (5 bases each). V lost 3 bases to trimming and J lost 4 bases, with 16 bases between them. CDR3 length: 16 amino acids. Germline V gene sequence: CDR1 SGHAT, CDR2 FQNNGV. The CDR3 loop reads CASSLRGDGEYNEQFF. As DNA, the CDR3 is TGTGCCAGCAGCTTGAGGGGTGACGGAGAATACAATGAGCAGTTCTTC.

The chain is built from TRBV18 and TRBJ1-1; D uncertain. V lost 7 bases and J 1 base, leaving 13 bases between the germline ends. The V gene's germline CDR1 is KGHSH and CDR2 LQKENI. This CDR3 spans 14 amino acids. The CDR3, as DNA: TGTGCCAGCTGTCGGTTCCCAGGGAACACTGAAGCTTTCTTT. It specifies CASCRFPGNTEAFF.

This chain uses TRBV20-1 with TRBJ2-1, with 10 bases that match TRBD2. V lost 3 bases and J lost 1; bases outside the gene matches: 12. Per germline, CDR1 DFQATT and CDR2 SNEGSKA (reference sequence). The length of the CDR3 is 18 residues. The CDR3 bases are TGCAGTGCTAGGGAAACGGGGCTACTAGCGGGATCCTACAATGAGCAGTTCTTC. Its protein is CSARETGLLAGSYNEQFF.